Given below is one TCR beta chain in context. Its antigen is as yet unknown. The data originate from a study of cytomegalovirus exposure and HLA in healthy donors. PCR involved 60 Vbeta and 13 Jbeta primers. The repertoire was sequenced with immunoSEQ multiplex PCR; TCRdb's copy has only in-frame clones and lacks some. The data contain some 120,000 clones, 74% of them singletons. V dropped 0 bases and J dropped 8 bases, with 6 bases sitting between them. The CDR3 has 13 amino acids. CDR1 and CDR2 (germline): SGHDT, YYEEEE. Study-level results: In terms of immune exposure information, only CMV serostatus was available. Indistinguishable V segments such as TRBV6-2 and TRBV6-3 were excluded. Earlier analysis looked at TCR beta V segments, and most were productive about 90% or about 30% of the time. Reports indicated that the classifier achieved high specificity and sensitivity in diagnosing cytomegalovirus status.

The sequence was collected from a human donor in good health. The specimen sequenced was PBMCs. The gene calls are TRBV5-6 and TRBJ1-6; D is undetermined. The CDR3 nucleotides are TGTGCCAGCAGCTTGGATCTCTATTCACCCCTCCACTTT. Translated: CASSLDLYSPLHF.